The 8 T cell receptor beta chains presented below share a single source sample, sequenced in a study of blood T cell repertoires in COVID-19. The method was immunoSEQ multiplex PCR; TCRdb's version includes in-frame clones alone and lacks a portion of them. Counted here are 100,000 to 150,000 clones, 84% occurring once; the ten biggest clones make up around 12%. The material sequenced was peripheral blood. The receptors were sampled from a woman in her 30s who had recovered from COVID-19.

V and J are TRBV2 and TRBJ2-2; D perhaps matches TRBD2 (6 bases). Germline assignment: CDR1 SNHLY and CDR2 FYNNEI. The CDR3 has 15 residues. Trimming pared 8 bases from V and 6 bases from J, leaving 19 bases between. The CDR3 sequence is CASDGAGTGPGELFF. The DNA for the CDR3 is TGTGCCAGCGATGGGGCGGGAACCGGTCCCGGGGAGCTGTTTTTT.

J is TRBJ2-5 and V is TRBV15; the D gene is possibly TRBD1 (5 bases). In germline, CDR1 is LNHNV, CDR2 YYDKDF (reference sequence). This CDR3 contains 16 residues. V lost 0 bases and J lost 2, with 13 bases in between. The CDR3 coding sequence is TGTGCCACCAGCAGAGATCTCAACAGGCTTCAAGAGACCCAGTACTTC. Translated, it gives CATSRDLNRLQETQYF.

This sequence joins TRBV6-5 and TRBJ2-7, with D tentatively TRBD2 (6 bases). This CDR3 has 13 residues. Trimming left V 6 bases short and J 5 bases short, with 14 bases between. Germline CDR1 and CDR2: MNHEY and SVGAGI. Written as DNA, the CDR3 is TGTGCCAGCAGACAAAGGGACTTCAACGAGCAGTACTTC. Translated, it gives CASRQRDFNEQYF.

CDR3 protein: CASSQVGTSGTYEQYF. CDR3 nucleotides: TGTGCCAGCAGCCAAGTTGGGACTAGCGGGACCTACGAGCAGTACTTC. The chain recombines TRBV3-1 (or the pseudogene TRBV3-2) with TRBJ2-7, with 13 nucleotides matching TRBD2. Per germline, CDR1 LGHDT and CDR2 YNNKEL (reference sequence). This CDR3 spans 16 amino acids. Trimming at V came to 1 base and at J to 2 bases, leaving 2 bases not matched to a gene.

This clone was detected only once. Within the sample, other DNA sequences also encode this same CDR3. The chain uses TRBV6-5 and TRBJ2-7; 10 bases fit TRBD1. Trimming removed 5 bases from V and 3 bases from J; junction bases left unmatched: 7. Looked up from germline, CDR1 is MNHEY and CDR2 is SVGAGI. The CDR3 loop spans 15 amino acids. The CDR3 DNA reads as TGTGCCAGCAGTCGCACCGGGACAGGGGACTACGAGCAGTACTTC. Its translation is CASSRTGTGDYEQYF.

This clone was seen just once. This chain uses TRBV20-1 with TRBJ2-1; D is unclear. V shed 5 bases and J shed 3 bases, with 5 bases lying between them. CDR1 is DFQATT and CDR2 is SNEGSKA in the germline V gene (reference sequence). This CDR3 has 11 amino acids. The CDR3 loop reads CSAPNYNEQFF. The CDR3 DNA is TGCAGTGCTCCTAACTACAATGAGCAGTTCTTC.

V and J are TRBV5-1 and TRBJ1-1, with 9 bases lining up with TRBD1. The V segment lost 7 bases and the J segment 2 bases; nucleotides outside the gene matches: 6. CDR3 length: 14 residues. Germline CDR1 reads SGHRS; CDR2 reads YFSETQ. The CDR3 sequence is CASGKQGANTEAFF. CDR3 DNA sequence: TGCGCCAGCGGGAAACAGGGGGCTAACACTGAAGCTTTCTTT.

This clone has only a few counts. The CDR3 spells CASSQGRGLQPQHF. CDR3 nucleotides: TGTGCCAGCAGCCAAGGGAGGGGGCTTCAGCCCCAGCATTTT. The rearrangement links TRBV3-1 (or the pseudogene TRBV3-2) to TRBJ1-5; TRBD1 aligns across 7 bases. The CDR3 is made up of 14 amino acids. V lost 1 base to trimming and J lost 6 bases; unmatched junction nucleotides: 3. Germline V gene lookup returns CDR1 LGHDT and CDR2 YNNKEL (reference sequence).